The next 16 T cell receptor beta chains were all read from a single sample in a study of shared clonotypes between healthy human individuals. Profiled with immunoSEQ multiplex PCR; TCRdb holds only in-frame clones, not every one. The sample has nearly 500,000 clones; about three quarters are singletons. Sequenced input: PBMCs. The receptors shown here come from a woman between 40 and 50 years old in good health. Some clones in this sample may be carry-over from other donors' samples.

This clone was counted once. The chain recombines TRBV6-6 with TRBJ2-7, with 8 bases aligning to TRBD2. The trim removed 2 bases at V and 1 base at J, leaving 4 bases unmatched. The CDR3 spans 15 residues. The germline V gene encodes CDR1 MNHNY and CDR2 SVGAGI (reference sequence). CDR3 DNA: TGTGCCAGCAGTTACCTTAGCGGGGCGTCCTACGAGCAGTACTTC. It translates to CASSYLSGASYEQYF.

The chain recombines TRBV27 with TRBJ2-5; D is ambiguous. This CDR3 is built from 14 residues. Germline V gives CDR1 MNHEY, CDR2 SMNVEV (reference sequence). The ends were cut back, 6 bases at V and 5 bases at J, with 16 bases in the middle. The CDR3 protein is CASSALGSWETQYF. The CDR3 bases are TGTGCCAGCAGCGCTTTGGGGTCCTGGGAGACCCAGTACTTC.

In nucleotides, the CDR3 is TGTGCCAGCGGGGTATCTGGAAACACCATATATTTT. It encodes CASGVSGNTIYF. The J gene is TRBJ1-3, the V gene TRBV2; D is undetermined. Trimming pared 8 bases from V and 1 base from J, leaving 6 bases between. This CDR3 comprises 12 residues. Germline V gives CDR1 SNHLY, CDR2 FYNNEI.

This clone was seen at least ten times. The chain links TRBV4-1 to TRBJ2-7; 12 positions agree with TRBD2. Germline CDR1 and CDR2: MGHRA and YSYEKL. Trimming removed 2 bases from V and 2 bases from J; junction bases left unmatched: 1. There are 15 residues in the CDR3. The CDR3 DNA reads TGCGCCAGCAGCCAACTAGCGGGAGGGACCTACGAGCAGTACTTC. Translation gives CASSQLAGGTYEQYF.

The J gene is TRBJ2-6, the V gene TRBV5-1; 8 positions match TRBD2. CDR3 length: 16 amino acids. The germline V gene encodes CDR1 SGHRS and CDR2 YFSETQ. Trimming removed 4 bases from V and 0 bases from J; junction bases left unmatched: 3. The CDR3 DNA follows: TGCGCCAGCAGCCCCGCGGGAGGCTCTGGGGCCAACGTCCTGACTTTC. This gives the protein CASSPAGGSGANVLTF.

This chain uses TRBV10-2 with TRBJ1-4; 11 bases match TRBD1. The germline gives CDR1 WSHSY, CDR2 SAAADI. The CDR3 loop spans 16 amino acids. V shed 3 bases, J shed 7 bases, and the junction held 7 bases outside the gene matches. CDR3 sequence: CASSEIGTGGGEKLFF. The CDR3 DNA reads as TGCGCCAGCAGTGAAATTGGGACAGGGGGAGGTGAAAAACTGTTTTTT.

V gene TRBV2 combines with J gene TRBJ2-5; 8 bases match TRBD1. This CDR3 region has 14 residues. V shed 4 bases, J shed 5 bases, and the junction held 6 bases outside the gene matches. The germline CDR1 and CDR2 sequences are SNHLY and FYNNEI. CDR3 in DNA: TGTGCCAGCAGTGTACAGGGGGTGGGGGAGACCCAGTACTTC. Translation: CASSVQGVGETQYF. The whole variable domain, remainder taken from reference TRBV2 and TRBJ2-5, is EPEVTQTPSHQVTQMGQEVILRCVPISNHLYFYWYRQILGQKVEFLVSFYNNEISEKSEIFDDQFSVERPDGSNFTLKIRSTKLEDSAMYFCASSVQGVGETQYFGPGTRLLVL.

This chain links TRBV27 with TRBJ2-1; D might be TRBD1 (5 bases). The CDR3 sequence is 15 residues long. Germline CDR1 is MNHEY and CDR2 is SMNVEV (reference sequence). V dropped 2 bases and J dropped 3 bases, with 11 bases sitting between them. This CDR3 reads CASSLDQGNYNEQFF. The CDR3 DNA follows: TGTGCCAGCAGTTTAGACCAGGGAAACTACAATGAGCAGTTCTTC.

The chain employs TRBV5-1 and TRBJ2-1; 11 positions match TRBD2. CDR1 is SGHRS and CDR2 is YFSETQ in the germline V gene. V lost 0 bases and J lost 8; bases outside the gene matches: 7. The CDR3 spans 16 residues. The CDR3 spells CASSLVATSGNDEQFF. For the CDR3, the DNA is TGCGCCAGCAGCTTGGTTGCGACTAGCGGGAACGATGAGCAGTTCTTC.

This clone was seen a handful of times. V gene TRBV25-1 combines with J gene TRBJ2-7; 9 nucleotides match TRBD2. V was clipped by 4 bases and J by 3 bases; unmatched bases: 7. Germline lookup yields CDR1 MGHDK and CDR2 SYGVNS. The CDR3 runs 15 residues. The CDR3 sequence: CASSGNSGSGYEQYF. The CDR3 DNA reads TGTGCCAGCAGTGGAAATAGCGGGAGCGGCTACGAGCAGTACTTC.

The CDR3 region is CASSRNREQETQYF. Written as DNA, the CDR3 is TGTGCCAGCAGCCGTAACAGGGAGCAAGAGACCCAGTACTTC. The chain couples TRBV7-8 to TRBJ2-5, with D perhaps matching TRBD1 (6 bases). The CDR3 loop spans 14 amino acids. Per the germline V gene, CDR1 is SGHVS and CDR2 is FQNEAQ. V lost 5 bases to trimming and J lost 2 bases, with 12 bases between them. The whole variable domain, filled in from reference TRBV7-8 and TRBJ2-5, reads GAGVSQSPRYKVAKRGQDVALRCDPISGHVSLFWYQQALGQGPEFLTYFQNEAQLDKSGLPSDRFFAERPEGSVSTLKIQRTQQEDSAVYLCASSRNREQETQYFGPGTRLLVL.

The chain carries TRBV29-1 and TRBJ2-7, with 7 bases matching TRBD2. V gave up 4 bases and J gave up 3 bases; unmatched junction bases: 6. This CDR3 has 13 residues. Germline loops: CDR1 SQVTM, CDR2 ANQGSEA. CDR3 sequence reads: CSVGEGTNYEQYF. The CDR3 bases are TGCAGCGTTGGGGAGGGGACGAACTACGAGCAGTACTTC.

In regard to this clone: A much more abundant neighbour one base away suggests this may be a read error. The chain couples TRBV10-3 to TRBJ2-2; 7 bases agree with TRBD1. In germline, CDR1 is ENHRY, CDR2 SYGVKD. This CDR3 is built from 15 residues. The CDR3 nucleotides are TGTGCCATCGGTGAGGGGACAGCGAACACCGGGGAGCTGTTTTTT. Translated, it gives CAIGEGTANTGELFF.

The chain links TRBV30 to TRBJ1-3, with D hard to call. CDR3 length: 12 amino acids. Per the germline V gene, CDR1 is GTSNPN and CDR2 is SVGIG (reference sequence). V lost 2 bases, J lost 6 bases, and 8 bases lay in between. CDR3 protein: CAWSRSENTIYF. The CDR3 DNA follows: TGTGCCTGGAGTCGGTCGGAAAACACCATATATTTT.

This clone was seen just once. The chain has TRBV5-6 and TRBJ2-3, with 11 bases fitting TRBD2. Germline-derived CDR1 and CDR2 are SGHDT and YYEEEE. The CDR3 contains 17 residues. The ends lost 4 bases at V and 4 bases at J; junction bases unmatched: 11. Written as DNA, the CDR3 is TGTGCCAGCAGCGAGCTACTAGCGGGAGATGGCGCAGATACGCAGTATTTT. Protein sequence: CASSELLAGDGADTQYF.

This chain joins TRBV30 and TRBJ1-2, with TRBD1 matching over 7 bases. V dropped 3 bases and J dropped 2; count of bases not matched to a gene: 9. Germline CDR1 is GTSNPN and CDR2 is SVGIG (reference sequence). This CDR3 region has 15 residues. CDR3 bases: TGTGCCTGGAGCTATCGACAGGGTGAAAACTATGGCTACACCTTC. Translating gives CAWSYRQGENYGYTF.